These 25 T cell receptor beta chains came from one sample sequenced in a study of cytomegalovirus exposure and HLA in healthy donors. 60 Vbeta and 13 Jbeta primers were used in PCR. Data came from immunoSEQ multiplex PCR; TCRdb stores just in-frame clones and leaves some out. The top ten hold roughly 6.7% of the sample, which has roughly 190,000 clones, roughly 80% seen once. Specimen: PBMCs. All receptors derive from a man aged 35 to 55 in good health and CMV-seropositive.

The V and J genes are TRBV4-3 and TRBJ2-7, with a tentative D call TRBD1 (5 bases). Trimming took off 2 bases at V and 2 bases at J, with 10 bases between the two ends. The length of the CDR3 is 14 residues. CDR1 LGHNA and CDR2 YSLEER come from the germline V gene. Here the CDR3 reads CASSQQTATYEQYF. The CDR3 DNA is TGCGCCAGCAGCCAACAGACAGCAACCTACGAGCAGTACTTC.

V and J are TRBV6-5 and TRBJ2-5; 9 nucleotides align to TRBD1. The end of the DNA is better explained by TRBJ2-7, so the J call may be wrong. Germline V gene lookup returns CDR1 MNHEY and CDR2 SVGAGI. The CDR3 sequence is 13 residues long. CDR3 bases: TGTGCCAGCAGTCGGGACAGGGAGGACGAGCAGTACTTC. Translated: CASSRDREDEQYF.

The chain carries TRBV4-3 and TRBJ1-5, with D maybe TRBD1 (5 bases). The CDR3 has 16 amino acids. Per the germline V gene, CDR1 is LGHNA and CDR2 is YSLEER. Trimming took off 5 bases at V and 3 bases at J, with 17 bases between the two ends. CDR3 residues: CASSKDGTRVNQPQHF. The CDR3 nucleotides read TGCGCCAGCAGCAAGGACGGGACTAGGGTCAATCAGCCCCAGCATTTT.

The genes are TRBV6-5 and TRBJ1-1, with no clear D. The CDR3 runs to 14 residues. The V gene lost 5 bases and the J gene lost 2 bases, with 12 bases spanning the gap. Germline CDR1 reads MNHEY; CDR2 reads SVGAGI. DNA for the CDR3: TGTGCCAGCAGTCTAGGGAGAATTAACACTGAAGCTTTCTTT. This encodes CASSLGRINTEAFF.

The chain joins TRBV7-2 to TRBJ1-4; a weak D match, TRBD1 (6 bases). Germline CDR1 and CDR2: SGHTA and FQGNSA. V lost 4 bases, J lost 13 bases, and 19 bases lay in between. The CDR3 covers 14 residues. The CDR3 loop reads CASSSLGGGKGLFF. The CDR3, as DNA: TGTGCCAGCAGCTCTCTGGGCGGGGGCAAGGGACTGTTTTTT. The full variable domain, in which reference TRBV7-2 and TRBJ1-4 provide the parts outside the CDR3, is GAGVSQSPSNKVTEKGKDVELRCDPISGHTALYWYRQSLGQGLEFLIYFQGNSAPDKSGLPSDRFSAERTGGSVSTLTIQRTQQEDSAVYLCASSSLGGGKGLFFGSGTQLSVL.

This chain joins TRBV18 and TRBJ1-5; D unresolved. Germline-derived CDR1 and CDR2 are KGHSH and LQKENI. Trimming stripped 6 bases from V and 9 bases from J, with 15 bases between. This CDR3 is built from 13 residues. The CDR3 region is CASSAEGVGPQHF. In DNA, the CDR3 is TGTGCCAGCTCGGCCGAGGGAGTAGGGCCCCAGCATTTT.

Points on this clone: In the same sample, other DNA sequences code for this CDR3. The CDR3 DNA sequence: TGTGCCAGCAGCACAGGGGGGACTAATGAAAAACTGTTTTTT. Its translation: CASSTGGTNEKLFF. The rearrangement joins TRBV9 to TRBJ1-4, with 8 bases identical to TRBD1. Trimming cost V 4 bases and J 2 bases; bases outside gene matches: 1. Per germline, CDR1 SGDLS and CDR2 YYNGEE. The CDR3 loop spans 14 amino acids.

V and J are TRBV7-2 and TRBJ2-7, with D possibly matching TRBD1 (6 bases). There are 12 residues in the CDR3. Trimming pared 5 bases from V and 7 bases from J, leaving 12 bases between. CDR1 and CDR2 from the germline V gene are SGHTA and FQGNSA. In nucleotides, the CDR3 is TGTGCCAGCAGCCACAGGGTGGGGGAGCAGTACTTC. Translating gives CASSHRVGEQYF.

The chain uses TRBV7-9 and TRBJ2-7, with unresolved D. V dropped 2 bases and J dropped 5 bases, with 13 bases sitting between them. Germline assignment: CDR1 SEHNR and CDR2 FQNEAQ (reference sequence). CDR3 length: 14 amino acids. For the CDR3, the DNA is TGTGCCAGCAGCTTATCTTTTGGGCCCGACGAGCAGTACTTC. Its protein is CASSLSFGPDEQYF.

This clone was seen a single time. The chain has TRBV27 and TRBJ1-5, with a possible D match to TRBD1 (6 bases). The CDR3 is 15 residues long. The V and J ends lost 3 bases and 1 base respectively, with 10 bases between them. The V gene's germline CDR1 is MNHEY and CDR2 SMNVEV (reference sequence). CDR3 nucleotides: TGTGCCAGCAGTTTGAGGGGGTTAAGCAATCAGCCCCAGCATTTT. This encodes CASSLRGLSNQPQHF.

The sample holds a few counts of this clone. The CDR3 is CASSRGSDEQYF. Here the CDR3 DNA reads TGTGCCAGCAGCCGAGGTTCCGACGAGCAGTACTTC. The chain employs TRBV5-4 and TRBJ2-7; D not resolved. Germline CDR1 SGHNT, CDR2 YYREEE (reference sequence). The V end was cut by 4 bases, the J end by 5 bases, with 10 bases between. The CDR3 length is 12 residues. Together with reference TRBV5-4 and TRBJ2-7, the CDR3 gives the full variable domain: ETGVTQSPTHLIKTRGQQVTLRCSSQSGHNTVSWYQQALGQGPQFIFQYYREEENGRGNFPPRFSGLQFPNYSSELNVNALELDDSALYLCASSRGSDEQYFGPGTRLTVT.

The sample holds a few counts of this clone. The chain links TRBV6-5 to TRBJ2-7; TRBD2 might be the D (5 bases). Germline CDR1 is MNHEY and CDR2 is SVGAGI. The CDR3 extends over 15 amino acids. V was cut by 3 bases and J by 1 base, with 13 bases left in between. The CDR3 loop is CASSYASGSSYEQYF. Here the CDR3 DNA reads TGTGCCAGCAGTTATGCGTCGGGGTCTTCCTACGAGCAGTACTTC.

This chain links TRBV7-2 with TRBJ2-2, with D perhaps matching TRBD2 (6 bases). Germline CDR1 SGHTA, CDR2 FQGNSA. The CDR3 spans 13 residues. V dropped 6 bases and J dropped 4 bases, with 9 bases sitting between them. This chain's CDR3 is CASSRDFTGELFF. The CDR3 nucleotides are TGTGCCAGCAGTCGGGACTTCACCGGGGAGCTGTTTTTT.

In this sample, this clone turned up a few times. CDR3 nucleotide sequence: TGTGCCAGCAGCCAAGATGGGCTAGCGGGGGACACAGATACGCAGTATTTT. Protein: CASSQDGLAGDTDTQYF. This chain links TRBV4-2 with TRBJ2-3, with 10 nucleotides matching TRBD2. V gave up 0 bases and J gave up 2 bases; unmatched junction bases: 5. Germline CDR1 LGHNA, CDR2 YNFKEQ. The CDR3 extends over 17 amino acids.

V is TRBV5-1 and J is TRBJ1-6; 9 nucleotides agree with TRBD1. The CDR3 contains 16 residues. The V and J ends lost 1 base and 8 bases, in that order; junction bases with no gene match: 7. CDR1 is SGHRS and CDR2 is YFSETQ in the germline V gene. The CDR3 coding sequence is TGCGCCAGCAGCTTGCCCGGGACAGGGCGGGATTCACCCCTCCACTTT. Translation gives CASSLPGTGRDSPLHF. The whole variable domain, filled in from reference TRBV5-1 and TRBJ1-6, reads KAGVTQTPRYLIKTRGQQVTLSCSPISGHRSVSWYQQTPGQGLQFLFEYFSETQRNKGNFPGRFSGRQFSNSRSEMNVSTLELGDSALYLCASSLPGTGRDSPLHFGNGTRLTVT.

The V call is TRBV11-2, the J call TRBJ2-5, with 11 positions matching TRBD2. V dropped 5 bases and J dropped 4; count of bases not matched to a gene: 15. CDR1 is SGHAT, CDR2 FQNNGV, per germline. The CDR3 covers 18 residues. CDR3 DNA: TGTGCCAGCAGCGTGGTGGTAGCGGGGGGGCGAGGAGTAGAGACCCAGTACTTC. Translating gives CASSVVVAGGRGVETQYF.

This chain joins TRBV21-1 and TRBJ2-7; TRBD2, the table's D call, was not compared with the DNA. TRBV21-1 is a listed pseudogene. The CDR3 runs 14 residues. CDR3 in amino acids: CASTGTSGDYEQHF. CDR3 in DNA: TGTGCCAGCACGGGGACTAGCGGGGACTACGAGCAGCACTTC.

This chain connects TRBV5-1 to TRBJ2-7, with 7 bases aligning to TRBD2. The CDR3 is 20 residues long. Germline lookup yields CDR1 SGHRS and CDR2 YFSETQ. The junction had 21 bases not matched to a gene; V was cut back by 0 bases and J by 3 bases. CDR3 region: CASSLASRGEPAGNLYEQYF. The CDR3, as DNA: TGCGCCAGCAGCTTGGCCTCCCGGGGGGAACCAGCGGGGAACCTCTACGAGCAGTACTTC. The whole variable domain, remainder taken from reference TRBV5-1 and TRBJ2-7, is KAGVTQTPRYLIKTRGQQVTLSCSPISGHRSVSWYQQTPGQGLQFLFEYFSETQRNKGNFPGRFSGRQFSNSRSEMNVSTLELGDSALYLCASSLASRGEPAGNLYEQYFGPGTRLTVT.

The chain has TRBV10-3 and TRBJ1-2; 7 bases agree with TRBD1. In germline, CDR1 is ENHRY, CDR2 SYGVKD. Trimming removed 6 bases from V and 5 bases from J; junction bases left unmatched: 9. The CDR3 is made up of 14 amino acids. CDR3 amino acids: CAIRAAQGEYGYTF. Here the CDR3 DNA reads TGTGCCATCAGGGCCGCCCAGGGGGAATATGGCTACACCTTC.

V is TRBV5-4 and J is TRBJ2-7, with TRBD1 identical over 7 bases. V shed 4 bases and J 4 bases; nucleotides not matched to a gene: 5. Germline V gene lookup returns CDR1 SGHNT and CDR2 YYREEE (reference sequence). This CDR3 is 13 amino acids long. CDR3 sequence (DNA): TGTGCCAGCAGCAATCAGGGGGAATACGAGCAGTACTTC. This encodes CASSNQGEYEQYF. Full variable domain (missing parts from reference TRBV5-4 and TRBJ2-7): ETGVTQSPTHLIKTRGQQVTLRCSSQSGHNTVSWYQQALGQGPQFIFQYYREEENGRGNFPPRFSGLQFPNYSSELNVNALELDDSALYLCASSNQGEYEQYFGPGTRLTVT.

The chain employs TRBV5-1 and TRBJ1-4, with 9 bases aligning to TRBD1. The CDR3 totals 15 residues. CDR1 and CDR2 (germline): SGHRS, YFSETQ. The V segment lost 4 bases and the J segment 7 bases; nucleotides outside the gene matches: 8. CDR3 DNA sequence: TGCGCCAGCAGCGTGACAGGGGGAAGCGGTGAAAAACTGTTTTTT. Amino acids: CASSVTGGSGEKLFF. Full variable domain (remainder filled in from reference TRBV5-1 and TRBJ1-4): KAGVTQTPRYLIKTRGQQVTLSCSPISGHRSVSWYQQTPGQGLQFLFEYFSETQRNKGNFPGRFSGRQFSNSRSEMNVSTLELGDSALYLCASSVTGGSGEKLFFGSGTQLSVL.

With respect to this clone: This same CDR3 is encoded by further DNA sequences in the sample. This chain uses TRBV4-3 with TRBJ1-3; no clear D. This CDR3 contains 15 residues. Per the germline V gene, CDR1 is LGHNA and CDR2 is YSLEER. V lost 0 bases to trimming and J lost 1 base, with 7 bases between them. The DNA of the CDR3 is TGCGCCAGCAGCCAAGATCGCGGGTCTGGAAACACCATATATTTT. Translated: CASSQDRGSGNTIYF.

This rearrangement joins TRBV28 to TRBJ1-2; TRBD1 agrees at 7 bases. Germline CDR1 MDHEN, CDR2 SYDVKM. J gave up 5 bases and V 6 bases, and 12 bases lay outside the gene matches. The CDR3 extends over 15 amino acids. CDR3 nucleotide sequence: TGTGCCAGCAGCTCACCTACAGGGGATATATATGGCTACACCTTC. Encoded protein: CASSSPTGDIYGYTF.

The CDR3 DNA is TGTGCCAGCAGTGTCGAGCGGGGGTACGAGCAGTACTTC. Amino acid sequence: CASSVERGYEQYF. The chain combines TRBV2 with TRBJ2-7; 8 nucleotides match TRBD2. The CDR3 spans 13 residues. V lost 4 bases and J lost 4; bases outside the gene matches: 3. Germline V gene data show CDR1 as SNHLY and CDR2 as FYNNEI.

The count of this clone is one. The chain carries TRBV29-1 and TRBJ2-5; maybe TRBD2 (5 bases). Germline CDR1 and CDR2: SQVTM and ANQGSEA. The CDR3 totals 11 residues. The CDR3 loop reads CANGETETQYF. The CDR3, as DNA: TGCGCCAACGGGGAGACGGAGACCCAGTACTTC.